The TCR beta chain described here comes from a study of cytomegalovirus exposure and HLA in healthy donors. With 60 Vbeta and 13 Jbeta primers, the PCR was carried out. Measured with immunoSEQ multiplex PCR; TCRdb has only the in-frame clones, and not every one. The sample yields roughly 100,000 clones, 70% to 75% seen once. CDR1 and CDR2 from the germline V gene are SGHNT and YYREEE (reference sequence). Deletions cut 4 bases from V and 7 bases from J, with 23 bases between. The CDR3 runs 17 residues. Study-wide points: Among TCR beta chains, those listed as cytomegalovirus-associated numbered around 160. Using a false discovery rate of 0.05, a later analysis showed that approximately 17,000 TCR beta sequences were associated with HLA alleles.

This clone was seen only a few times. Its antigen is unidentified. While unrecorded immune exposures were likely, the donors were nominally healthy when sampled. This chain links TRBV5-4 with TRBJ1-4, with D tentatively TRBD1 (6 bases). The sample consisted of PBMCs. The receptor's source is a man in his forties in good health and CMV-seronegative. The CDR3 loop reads CASSLTALGGAGEKLFF. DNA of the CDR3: TGTGCCAGCAGCCTGACTGCCCTCGGGGGGGCAGGTGAAAAACTGTTTTTT.